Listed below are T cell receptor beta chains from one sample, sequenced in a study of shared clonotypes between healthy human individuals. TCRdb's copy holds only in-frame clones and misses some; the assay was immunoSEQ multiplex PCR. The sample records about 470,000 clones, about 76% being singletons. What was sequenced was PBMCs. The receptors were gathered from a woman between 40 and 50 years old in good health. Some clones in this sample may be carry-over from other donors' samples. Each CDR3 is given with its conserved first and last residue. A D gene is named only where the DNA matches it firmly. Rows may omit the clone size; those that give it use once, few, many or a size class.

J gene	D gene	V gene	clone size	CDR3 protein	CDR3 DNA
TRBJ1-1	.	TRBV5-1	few	CASSSIPGNTEAFF	TGCGCCAGCAGCTCAATACCGGGGAACACTGAAGCTTTCTTT
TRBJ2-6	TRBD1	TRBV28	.	CASSPRILTGGANFGANVLTF	TGTGCCAGCAGTCCCCGGATTTTGACAGGGGGCGCGAACTTTGGGGCCAACGTCCTGACTTTC
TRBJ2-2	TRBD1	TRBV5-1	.	CASRITGQGSTGELFF	TGCGCCAGCAGAATAACGGGACAGGGAAGCACCGGGGAGCTGTTTTTT
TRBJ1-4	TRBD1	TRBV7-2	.	CASSLRGQGSEKLFF	TGTGCCAGCAGCTTACGGGGACAGGGGTCTGAAAAACTGTTTTTT
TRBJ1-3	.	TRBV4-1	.	CASSQDGRDGNTIYF	TGCGCCAGCAGCCAAGATGGGAGAGATGGAAACACCATATATTTT
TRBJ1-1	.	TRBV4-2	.	CASSQGGANTEAFF	TGTGCCAGCAGCCAAGGCGGCGCTAACACTGAAGCTTTCTTT
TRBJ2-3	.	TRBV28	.	CASTTGGRGRTDTQYF	TGTGCCAGCACCACCGGGGGGCGGGGTCGCACAGATACGCAGTATTTT
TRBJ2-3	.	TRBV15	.	CATSSSTSPTDTQYF	TGTGCCACCAGCAGTTCGACTAGTCCCACAGATACGCAGTATTTT
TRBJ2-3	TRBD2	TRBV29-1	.	CSVEGGRGDTQYF	TGCAGCGTTGAAGGCGGGAGGGGAGATACGCAGTATTTT
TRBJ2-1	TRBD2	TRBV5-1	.	CASSALAGGVNEQFF	TGCGCCAGCAGCGCCTTAGCGGGAGGGGTTAATGAGCAGTTCTTC